Shown below are 30 T cell receptor beta chains from a single sample sequenced in a study of T cells in Graves' hyperthyroidism and ophthalmopathy (dated by TCRdb to between 2017 and 2020). To prepare the library, multiplex PCR was applied. The instrument was an Illumina HiSeq 2000. The TCR beta CDR3 regions were amplified from RNA transcripts. A first-round RT-PCR of the TCR CDR3 used the HTBI primer set with the Qiagen OneStep RT-PCR kit. TCRdb reanalyzed the raw reads on its own, using fastp at Q25 for trimming and MiXCR for clone calling, and kept in-frame beta chains. Entries are consolidated by CDR3 protein sequence, retaining the most common genes and DNA. The sample table records about 600,000 distinct CDR3 sequences; roughly 15% of these occur just once. The ten largest clonotypes hold under 15% of the sample. Source material: blood. The source of these receptors is a woman in her 50s with Graves' ophthalmopathy.

This clonotype occurred many times. The gene calls are TRBV6-1 and TRBJ2-1; tentative D call: TRBD2 (6 bases). Germline V lookup: CDR1 MNHNS, CDR2 SASEGT. Trimming stripped 4 bases from V and 0 bases from J, with 10 bases between. This CDR3 is built from 15 residues. CDR3 residues: CASSVVAVSYNEQFF. CDR3 nucleotide sequence: TGTGCCAGCAGTGTAGTAGCGGTCTCCTACAATGAGCAGTTCTTC.

Many counts were recorded for this clonotype. V gene TRBV15 combines with J gene TRBJ1-4; possible D gene TRBD1, 5 bases. The CDR3 is made up of 15 amino acids. Germline V lookup: CDR1 LNHNV, CDR2 YYDKDF (reference sequence). V lost 5 bases and J lost 7, with 17 bases in between. CDR3 amino acids: CATSGGTLLGEKLFF. The DNA of the CDR3 is TGTGCCACCAGCGGCGGGACGCTACTTGGTGAAAAACTGTTTTTT.

The rearrangement joins TRBV28 to TRBJ2-1; D may be TRBD2 (5 bases). Germline V CDR1 and CDR2: MDHEN, SYDVKM. The CDR3 spans 13 residues. V was cut by 8 bases and J by 2 bases, with 10 bases left in between. The CDR3 DNA reads as TGTGCCAGCGGTATGGGAGCCTACAATGAGCAGTTCTTC. Its protein product is CASGMGAYNEQFF.

The chain is built from TRBV10-3 and TRBJ1-5; 7 bases are a match to TRBD1. V shed 3 bases and J 1 base; nucleotides not matched to a gene: 6. Germline CDR1 reads ENHRY; CDR2 reads SYGVKD. The CDR3 covers 16 residues. The CDR3 loop is CAISDEGGGSNQPQHF. DNA for the CDR3: TGTGCCATCAGTGACGAAGGGGGCGGCAGCAATCAGCCCCAGCATTTT.

Ten or more counts support this clonotype. This chain links TRBV18 with TRBJ1-2; D unclear. The CDR3 is 13 amino acids. The germline gives CDR1 KGHSH, CDR2 LQKENI. Trimming took off 3 bases at V and 6 bases at J, with 11 bases between the two ends. The CDR3 spells CASSPERIHGYTF. CDR3 coding DNA: TGTGCCAGCTCACCCGAACGAATACATGGCTACACCTTC.

This clonotype was seen ten or more times. The CDR3 protein is CASSLTGLAGAGEQYF. The CDR3 bases are TGTGCCAGCAGCTTAACGGGACTAGCGGGAGCAGGGGAGCAGTACTTC. The gene calls are TRBV7-3 and TRBJ2-7; 14 positions agree with TRBD2. Germline V CDR1 and CDR2: SGHTA, FQGTGA. The CDR3 loop spans 16 amino acids. J gave up 7 bases and V 0 bases, and 5 bases lay outside the gene matches.

This clonotype has a count of ten or more. The chain carries TRBV11-3 and TRBJ1-1; D call uncertain. The germline CDR1 and CDR2 sequences are SGHNT and YENEEA. The V end was cut by 0 bases, the J end by 5 bases, with 13 bases between. This CDR3 is 15 amino acids long. The CDR3 DNA reads as TGTGCCAGCAGCTTAGATCAAATCCGTTGGACTGAAGCTTTCTTT. Encoded protein: CASSLDQIRWTEAFF.

This clonotype was counted many times. The chain links TRBV12-3 or TRBV12-4 to TRBJ2-5; D perhaps matches TRBD2 (6 bases). V lost 5 bases and J lost 0, with 13 bases in between. CDR3 size: 15 residues. CDR3 amino acids: CASSRDSPYQETQYF. For the CDR3, the DNA is TGTGCCAGCAGTCGGGACTCTCCGTACCAAGAGACCCAGTACTTC.

J is TRBJ1-1 and V is TRBV5-4; D is uncertain. Germline V gene lookup returns CDR1 SGHNT and CDR2 YYREEE (reference sequence). This CDR3 is built from 14 residues. V was shortened by 2 bases and J by 3 bases, with 11 bases between the two germline ends. CDR3 sequence (DNA): TGTGCCAGCAGCTTATCCGGGCGGTACACTGAAGCTTTCTTT. This translates into CASSLSGRYTEAFF.

As for this clonotype: Possible read error: a much larger clone is one base away. The J gene is TRBJ2-7, the V gene TRBV20-1; 11 bases map to TRBD2. J gave up 9 bases and V 0 bases, and 13 bases lay outside the gene matches. This CDR3 spans 16 amino acids. The germline V gene encodes CDR1 DFQATT and CDR2 SNEGSKA (reference sequence). This CDR3 is CSARDLAGGRVGGQYF. The CDR3 DNA reads as TGCAGTGCTAGAGATCTAGCGGGAGGCCGGGTAGGAGGGCAGTACTTC.

This clonotype occurred many times. This chain links TRBV20-1 with TRBJ2-1; 11 nucleotides line up with TRBD2. Germline assignment: CDR1 DFQATT and CDR2 SNEGSKA (reference sequence). This CDR3 is built from 14 residues. With 6 bases clipped from V and 3 bases from J, the junction kept 4 bases outside the gene matches. CDR3 nucleotide sequence: TGCAGTGCACCGACTAGCGGGAACTACAATGAGCAGTTCTTC. Its protein is CSAPTSGNYNEQFF.

This clonotype turned up a few times. V is TRBV29-1 and J is TRBJ2-2; D remains unclear. The CDR3 covers 16 residues. V was pared by 7 bases and J by 0 bases, with 18 bases between. The germline V gene encodes CDR1 SQVTM and CDR2 ANQGSEA. CDR3 protein: CSAKTVGSANTGELFF. CDR3 nucleotide sequence: TGCAGCGCCAAAACTGTAGGGTCCGCGAACACCGGGGAGCTGTTTTTT.

This CDR3 is CASSIQGHTEAFF. CDR3 coding DNA: TGTGCCAGTAGTATCCAGGGGCACACTGAAGCTTTCTTT. The V gene is TRBV19, the J gene TRBJ1-1; the D gene is possibly TRBD1 (6 bases). The germline V gene has CDR1 LNHDA and CDR2 SQIVND (reference sequence). This CDR3 region has 13 residues. V shed 3 bases and J shed 3 bases, with 8 bases lying between them.

This clonotype showed up many times. This chain links TRBV28 with TRBJ2-3; no definite D call. This CDR3 region has 13 residues. The ends were cut back, 6 bases at V and 2 bases at J, with 9 bases in the middle. Germline-derived CDR1 and CDR2 are MDHEN and SYDVKM. The CDR3 DNA reads TGTGCCAGCAGAGTGCTCTCCACAGATACGCAGTATTTT. It yields the protein CASRVLSTDTQYF.

The gene calls are TRBV20-1 and TRBJ1-5; D not resolved. Per germline, CDR1 DFQATT and CDR2 SNEGSKA (reference sequence). V lost 2 bases, J lost 4 bases, and 15 bases lay in between. This CDR3 spans 15 amino acids. The DNA for the CDR3 is TGCAGTGCTAGACGGACGGAGGGTTTTAATCAGCCCCAGCATTTT. It is translated as CSARRTEGFNQPQHF.

This clonotype was recorded a few times. This chain joins TRBV12-5 and TRBJ2-1; tentatively, D is TRBD1 (5 bases). Trimming cost V 0 bases and J 3 bases, with 12 bases left between them. Looked up from germline, CDR1 is LGHNT and CDR2 is FRNRAP. The CDR3 runs to 16 residues. CDR3 sequence reads: CASGLVPGSNYNEQFF. The CDR3 nucleotides are TGTGCTAGTGGTTTGGTCCCAGGGTCCAACTACAATGAGCAGTTCTTC.

This clonotype was detected ten times or more. The rearrangement uses TRBV7-3 and TRBJ1-2, with D possibly matching TRBD1 (5 bases). Trimming removed 5 bases from V and 5 bases from J, with 15 bases in between. The CDR3 sequence is 14 residues long. Germline V lookup: CDR1 SGHTA, CDR2 FQGTGA. CDR3 sequence reads: CASSKWGGSYGYTF. Written as DNA, the CDR3 is TGTGCCAGCAGCAAATGGGGGGGATCTTATGGCTACACCTTC.

The CDR3 DNA is TGTGCCACCAGTGAAACTACAGGGGGCGTTACAGATACGCAGTATTTT. Translating gives CATSETTGGVTDTQYF. This chain joins TRBV24-1 and TRBJ2-3; 9 nucleotides match TRBD1. The CDR3 totals 16 residues. V was clipped by 4 bases and J by 3 bases; unmatched bases: 7. The V gene's germline CDR1 is KGHDR and CDR2 SFDVKD.

At least ten counts were recorded for this clonotype. The V gene is TRBV5-1, the J gene TRBJ2-1; 10 bases agree with TRBD2. The V gene's germline CDR1 is SGHRS and CDR2 YFSETQ. J was trimmed by 5 bases and V by 3 bases; bases with no gene match: 8. This CDR3 spans 16 amino acids. CDR3 sequence: CASSWQPGLANNEQFF. Here the CDR3 DNA reads TGCGCCAGCAGCTGGCAACCGGGACTAGCGAACAATGAGCAGTTCTTC.

The chain carries TRBV3-1 and TRBJ2-2; 7 bases are shared with TRBD2. This CDR3 spans 14 amino acids. V shed 7 bases, J shed 1 base, and the junction held 3 bases outside the gene matches. CDR1 is LGHDT, CDR2 YNNKEL, per germline (reference sequence). The CDR3, as DNA: TGTGCCAGCATGCGGGAGATGAACACCGGGGAGCTGTTTTTT. Translated: CASMREMNTGELFF.

This clonotype was picked up a small number of times. The V and J genes are TRBV5-8 and TRBJ2-1, with 7 nucleotides matching TRBD1. The CDR3 loop spans 13 amino acids. CDR1 is SGHTS, CDR2 YDEGEE, per germline. V lost 6 bases to trimming and J lost 4 bases; unmatched junction nucleotides: 4. In DNA, the CDR3 is TGTGCCAGCAACCGGGACAGATACAATGAGCAGTTCTTC. Its translation: CASNRDRYNEQFF. Full variable domain (outside the CDR3, taken from reference TRBV5-8 and TRBJ2-1): EAGVTQSPTHLIKTRGQQATLRCSPISGHTSVYWYQQALGLGLQFLLWYDEGEERNRGNFPPRFSGRQFPNYSSELNVNALELEDSALYLCASNRDRYNEQFFGPGTRLTVL.

V is TRBV19 and J is TRBJ1-1, with D uncertain. The CDR3 consists of 13 residues. Germline values: CDR1 LNHDA, CDR2 SQIVND (reference sequence). V was pared by 3 bases and J by 1 base, with 6 bases between. Here the CDR3 reads CASSIRENTEAFF. The CDR3, as DNA: TGTGCCAGTAGTATTCGGGAGAACACTGAAGCTTTCTTT.

This clonotype was picked up a small number of times. Being one base from a much bigger clone, this may be a read error. This rearrangement joins TRBV28 to TRBJ2-3; 7 positions match TRBD1. After removal of 5 bases from V and 4 bases from J, the junction contained 6 bases not matched to a gene. CDR3 size: 14 residues. Germline V lookup: CDR1 MDHEN, CDR2 SYDVKM. The CDR3 loop is CASSKHRGADTQYF. The CDR3 DNA follows: TGTGCCAGCAGTAAACACAGGGGCGCAGATACGCAGTATTTT. Complete variable domain (other parts from reference TRBV28 and TRBJ2-3): DVKVTQSSRYLVKRTGEKVFLECVQDMDHENMFWYRQDPGLGLRLIYFSYDVKMKEKGDIPEGYSVSREKKERFSLILESASTNQTSMYLCASSKHRGADTQYFGPGTRLTVL.

The V call is TRBV9, the J call TRBJ2-1; D unresolved. This CDR3 contains 12 residues. CDR1 and CDR2 from the germline V gene are SGDLS and YYNGEE. The ends were cut back, 0 bases at V and 9 bases at J, with 7 bases in the middle. The CDR3 reads CASSVVPFEQFF. The CDR3 DNA reads as TGTGCCAGCAGCGTAGTTCCCTTTGAGCAGTTCTTC.

This clonotype was seen at least ten times. The chain combines TRBV28 with TRBJ2-3; 10 nucleotides agree with TRBD2. Per the germline V gene, CDR1 is MDHEN and CDR2 is SYDVKM. The CDR3 extends over 16 amino acids. The ends lost 2 bases at V and 5 bases at J; junction bases unmatched: 7. CDR3 sequence: CASSLPLAGDEDTQYF. The CDR3 DNA follows: TGTGCCAGCAGTTTACCCCTAGCGGGAGATGAAGATACGCAGTATTTT.

This sequence joins TRBV6-2 or TRBV6-3 and TRBJ2-3, with D possibly being TRBD2 (5 bases). The CDR3 contains 15 residues. Germline V lookup: CDR1 MNHEY, CDR2 SVGEGT. Trimming stripped 2 bases from V and 5 bases from J, with 14 bases between. In DNA, the CDR3 is TGTGCCAGCAGTTACCGACCGGCGGGCGGAGATACGCAGTATTTT. It translates to CASSYRPAGGDTQYF.

Ten or more counts support this clonotype. This chain links TRBV20-1 with TRBJ1-1; no clear D gene. The germline V gene has CDR1 DFQATT and CDR2 SNEGSKA (reference sequence). Trimming shortened V by 2 bases and J by 0 bases, and 13 bases separated the two germline ends. The CDR3 extends over 15 amino acids. For the CDR3, the DNA is TGCAGTGCTAGATTTCTGGGTCAGTTGAACACTGAAGCTTTCTTT. It yields the protein CSARFLGQLNTEAFF.

This chain connects TRBV6-2 or TRBV6-3 to TRBJ1-1, with 9 bases fitting TRBD1. Germline lookup yields CDR1 MNHEY and CDR2 SVGEGT. The CDR3 loop spans 14 amino acids. V lost 6 bases to trimming and J lost 4 bases; unmatched junction nucleotides: 6. CDR3 DNA sequence: TGTGCCAGCAGCTGGGACAGGGTGGTCACTGAAGCTTTCTTT. This translates into CASSWDRVVTEAFF.

This clonotype came up many times. V and J are TRBV5-8 and TRBJ2-5; no definite D call. With 1 base removed from V and 5 bases from J, the gap between germline ends came to 9 bases. The CDR3 sequence is 13 residues long. CDR1 SGHTS and CDR2 YDEGEE come from the germline V gene. The CDR3 bases are TGTGCCAGCAGCTTGACCAGTTCGGAGACCCAGTACTTC. Translation gives CASSLTSSETQYF.

This clonotype was recorded at least ten times. V and J are TRBV28 and TRBJ2-5, with TRBD2 matching 10 bases. V shed 2 bases, J shed 4 bases, and the junction held 4 bases outside the gene matches. The CDR3 loop spans 15 amino acids. Germline CDR1 and CDR2: MDHEN and SYDVKM. The CDR3 is CASSLSGRGGETQYF. CDR3 DNA: TGTGCCAGCAGTTTAAGCGGGAGGGGGGGAGAGACCCAGTACTTC.